Presented here are 21 T cell receptor beta chains from one specimen sequenced in a study of early T cells in non-severe SARS-CoV-2 infection. TCRdb re-analysed the 5' RACE reads in MiXCR, keeping a single row per CDR3 protein. The sample records tens of thousands of distinct CDR3 sequences, 5.3% being singletons. Source material: whole blood. The origin of the receptors is an adult who was a healthcare worker with PCR-confirmed SARS-CoV-2 infection or an uninfected control (not recorded which).

This clonotype was picked up many times. This rearrangement joins TRBV7-3 to TRBJ1-1; 7 nucleotides agree with TRBD1. From germline, CDR1 is SGHTA and CDR2 FQGTGA. This CDR3 spans 15 amino acids. V was clipped by 3 bases and J by 3 bases; unmatched bases: 7. CDR3 sequence: CASSFFPGGHTEAFF. CDR3 in DNA: TGTGCCAGCAGCTTTTTCCCAGGGGGACACACTGAAGCTTTCTTT.

This clonotype was seen many times. V usage is TRBV25-1 and J usage is TRBJ2-6; D is unclear. Germline V lookup: CDR1 MGHDK, CDR2 SYGVNS. The germline V and J ends were trimmed by 3 bases and 2 bases, with 11 bases remaining between them. The CDR3 loop spans 16 amino acids. The chain's CDR3 is CASSDRPDAGANVLTF. In DNA, the CDR3 is TGTGCCAGCAGTGACAGGCCGGATGCTGGGGCCAACGTCCTGACTTTC.

V and J are TRBV7-9 and TRBJ1-6; D is unclear. Between the trimmed V and J ends, which lost 2 bases and 10 bases, there was a span of 6 bases. The germline V gene has CDR1 SEHNR and CDR2 FQNEAQ (reference sequence). The length of the CDR3 is 12 residues. CDR3: CASSLWQSPLHF. The CDR3 DNA reads TGTGCCAGCAGCTTATGGCAGTCACCCCTCCACTTT.

The chain joins TRBV12-3 or TRBV12-4 to TRBJ2-1; tentatively, D is TRBD2 (6 bases). V lost 5 bases, J lost 4 bases, and 15 bases lay in between. The CDR3 length is 15 residues. The CDR3 DNA sequence: TGTGCCAGCAGTGCACTTGCGGGGCGTTACAATGAGCAGTTCTTC. This gives the protein CASSALAGRYNEQFF.

The sample holds many counts of this clonotype. The CDR3 protein is CASAPADSIGTDTQYF. CDR3 in DNA: TGCGCCAGCGCCCCGGCCGACAGTATTGGCACAGATACGCAGTATTTT. The J gene is TRBJ2-3, the V gene TRBV10-1, with D possibly matching TRBD1 (5 bases). Germline CDR1 and CDR2: WNHNN and SYGVQD (reference sequence). Deletions cut 8 bases from V and 1 base from J, with 19 bases between. The length of the CDR3 is 16 residues.

This clonotype occurred a few times. The CDR3 DNA sequence: TGTGCCAGCAGCTTCGACACCTACGAGCAGTACTTC. It is translated as CASSFDTYEQYF. V gene TRBV11-1 combines with J gene TRBJ2-7, with D hard to call. V lost 3 bases and J 2 bases, leaving 5 bases between the germline ends. The CDR3 runs to 12 residues. Per germline, CDR1 SGHAT and CDR2 FQDESV (reference sequence).

The chain combines TRBV28 with TRBJ2-7; weak D call: TRBD1 (6 bases). This CDR3 has 15 amino acids. The V end lost 4 bases, the J end lost 3 bases, and 16 bases lay between the germline ends. Looked up from germline, CDR1 is MDHEN and CDR2 is SYDVKM. The CDR3 DNA sequence: TGTGCCAGCAGTTCACAGGGATCTGGATACTACGAGCAGTACTTC. As protein: CASSSQGSGYYEQYF.

This clonotype has at least ten counts. The chain employs TRBV4-1 and TRBJ2-7; D call uncertain. The CDR3 loop spans 14 amino acids. V was clipped by 2 bases and J by 4 bases, with 12 bases between them. Germline CDR1 MGHRA, CDR2 YSYEKL. The CDR3 bases are TGCGCCAGCAGCCAACCCTGGACCCCTTACGAGCAGTACTTC. Translating it yields CASSQPWTPYEQYF.

The gene calls are TRBV28 and TRBJ1-1; D not certain. V was trimmed by 3 bases and J by 1 base, leaving 12 bases between them. Germline loops: CDR1 MDHEN, CDR2 SYDVKM. The CDR3 runs to 15 residues. The CDR3 loop reads CASSFLMFGNTEAFF. In DNA, the CDR3 is TGTGCCAGCAGTTTTCTCATGTTTGGGAACACTGAAGCTTTCTTT.

This clonotype was seen a few times. The chain uses TRBV19 and TRBJ2-7, with no clear D. The V and J ends lost 0 bases and 0 bases respectively, with 15 bases between them. From germline, CDR1 is LNHDA and CDR2 SQIVND (reference sequence). The CDR3 sequence is 17 residues long. In DNA, the CDR3 is TGTGCCAGTAGTATAGAAGTCGGCTCCTCGAGCTCCTACGAGCAGTACTTC. It is translated as CASSIEVGSSSSYEQYF.

A remark on this clonotype: Being one base from a much bigger clone, this may be a read error. The gene calls are TRBV20-1 and TRBJ2-5; 11 nucleotides match TRBD2. CDR3 length equals 13 residues. Germline CDR1 reads DFQATT; CDR2 reads SNEGSKA (reference sequence). The CDR3 region has the DNA TGCAGTGCTAGAGCTAGCGGGAGGCAGACCCAGTCCTTC. Protein: CSARASGRQTQSF.

This clonotype was counted at least ten times. V and J are TRBV27 and TRBJ1-2; the D gene is possibly TRBD1 (5 bases). V lost 7 bases to trimming and J lost 5 bases, with 20 bases between them. Looked up from germline, CDR1 is MNHEY and CDR2 is SMNVEV (reference sequence). The CDR3 spans 15 residues. CDR3 sequence reads: CASTSILGTSYGYTF. In DNA, the CDR3 is TGTGCCAGCACCTCTATACTTGGGACTTCTTATGGCTACACCTTC.

This clonotype occurred many times. The chain uses TRBV12-3 or TRBV12-4 and TRBJ1-1, with D possibly matching TRBD1 (6 bases). Trimming removed 4 bases from V and 4 bases from J, with 7 bases in between. The CDR3 has 12 amino acids. The CDR3 reads CASSSGVTEAFF. The DNA of the CDR3 is TGTGCCAGCAGTTCAGGGGTCACTGAAGCTTTCTTT.

This clonotype was seen repeatedly, ten times or more. The chain uses TRBV28 and TRBJ2-7; 11 bases are a match to TRBD1. The CDR3 is 16 residues long. CDR1 is MDHEN and CDR2 is SYDVKM in the germline V gene. Trimming took 5 bases from V and 4 from J; bases not matched to a gene: 10. CDR3 loop: CASSLGGQGAIYEQYF. As DNA, the CDR3 is TGTGCCAGCAGTCTCGGCGGACAGGGGGCGATTTACGAGCAGTACTTC.

V and J are TRBV11-2 and TRBJ2-2; 12 bases are shared with TRBD2. This CDR3 region has 18 residues. Germline V gives CDR1 SGHAT, CDR2 FQNNGV. V trimming: 3 bases; J trimming: 3 bases; junction bases outside the gene matches: 8. The CDR3 sequence: CASSFRAGLAGYTGELFF. The CDR3 DNA reads TGTGCCAGCAGCTTTAGAGCCGGACTAGCGGGATACACCGGGGAGCTGTTTTTT.

In its sample, this clonotype was seen many times. This chain joins TRBV20-1 and TRBJ1-5, with D maybe TRBD1 (6 bases). The CDR3 runs to 14 residues. Germline assignment: CDR1 DFQATT and CDR2 SNEGSKA (reference sequence). V was pared by 6 bases and J by 4 bases, with 16 bases between. This chain's CDR3 is CSAMRQVKNQPQHF. CDR3 sequence (DNA): TGCAGTGCCATGCGACAGGTAAAAAATCAGCCCCAGCATTTT.

This clonotype was found many times. This sequence joins TRBV5-1 and TRBJ2-1; D is uncertain. CDR3 length equals 15 residues. Germline V gene lookup returns CDR1 SGHRS and CDR2 YFSETQ. Trimming removed 0 bases from V and 2 bases from J, with 9 bases in between. The CDR3 DNA sequence: TGCGCCAGCAGCTTGGTGCCAGGAGCCTACAATGAGCAGTTCTTC. It codes for CASSLVPGAYNEQFF.

This clonotype was detected many times. The chain uses TRBV5-5 and TRBJ1-2, with 10 bases matching TRBD1. Germline trimming cut 0 bases from V and 8 bases from J; bases unmatched to any gene: 4. Germline V gives CDR1 SGHKS, CDR2 YYEKEE (reference sequence). The CDR3 has 14 residues. The CDR3 sequence is CASSLGQGARGYTF. CDR3 DNA: TGTGCCAGCAGCTTGGGACAGGGGGCGCGCGGCTACACCTTC.

This clonotype was seen more than once but under ten times. The chain carries TRBV4-2 and TRBJ1-5; D is possibly TRBD1 (5 bases). The CDR3 is 15 amino acids. The germline CDR1 and CDR2 sequences are LGHNA and YNFKEQ. Between the trimmed V and J ends, which lost 0 bases and 6 bases, there was a span of 12 bases. In nucleotides, the CDR3 is TGTGCCAGCAGCCAAGATTGGGCAGGGAGTCAGCCCCAGCATTTT. This encodes CASSQDWAGSQPQHF.

This clonotype was picked up many times. The V call is TRBV7-8, the J call TRBJ2-5; 13 nucleotides match TRBD2. Germline V gives CDR1 SGHVS, CDR2 FQNEAQ. This CDR3 contains 16 residues. V dropped 1 base and J dropped 5; count of bases not matched to a gene: 4. CDR3 amino acids: CASSLGLAGGRETQYF. CDR3 sequence (DNA): TGTGCCAGCAGCTTAGGACTAGCGGGAGGACGGGAGACCCAGTACTTC.

This chain connects TRBV29-1 to TRBJ1-2, with D uncertain. V dropped 4 bases and J dropped 4 bases, with 13 bases sitting between them. The CDR3 consists of 13 residues. From germline, CDR1 is SQVTM and CDR2 ANQGSEA. The CDR3 here is CSVATRLLYGYTF. The DNA for the CDR3 is TGCAGCGTTGCGACACGACTACTCTATGGCTACACCTTC.